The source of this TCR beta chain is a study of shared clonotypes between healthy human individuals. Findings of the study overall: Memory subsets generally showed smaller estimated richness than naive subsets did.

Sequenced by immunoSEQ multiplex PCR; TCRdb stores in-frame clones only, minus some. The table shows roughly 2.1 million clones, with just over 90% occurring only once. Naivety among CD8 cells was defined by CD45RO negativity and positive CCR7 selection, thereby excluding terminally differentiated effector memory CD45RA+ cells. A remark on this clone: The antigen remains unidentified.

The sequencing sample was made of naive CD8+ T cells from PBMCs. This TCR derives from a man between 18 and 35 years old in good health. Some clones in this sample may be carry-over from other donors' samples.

The CDR3 DNA reads as TGTGCCAGCAGCTTTCCGACAGGTCGGGAGACCCAGTACTTC. Translated: CASSFPTGRETQYF. The rearrangement uses TRBV7-2 and TRBJ2-5; D possibly corresponds to TRBD1 (6 bases). Germline V CDR1 and CDR2: SGHTA, FQGNSA. The CDR3 sequence is 14 residues long. With 3 bases removed from V and 5 bases from J, the gap between germline ends came to 13 bases.